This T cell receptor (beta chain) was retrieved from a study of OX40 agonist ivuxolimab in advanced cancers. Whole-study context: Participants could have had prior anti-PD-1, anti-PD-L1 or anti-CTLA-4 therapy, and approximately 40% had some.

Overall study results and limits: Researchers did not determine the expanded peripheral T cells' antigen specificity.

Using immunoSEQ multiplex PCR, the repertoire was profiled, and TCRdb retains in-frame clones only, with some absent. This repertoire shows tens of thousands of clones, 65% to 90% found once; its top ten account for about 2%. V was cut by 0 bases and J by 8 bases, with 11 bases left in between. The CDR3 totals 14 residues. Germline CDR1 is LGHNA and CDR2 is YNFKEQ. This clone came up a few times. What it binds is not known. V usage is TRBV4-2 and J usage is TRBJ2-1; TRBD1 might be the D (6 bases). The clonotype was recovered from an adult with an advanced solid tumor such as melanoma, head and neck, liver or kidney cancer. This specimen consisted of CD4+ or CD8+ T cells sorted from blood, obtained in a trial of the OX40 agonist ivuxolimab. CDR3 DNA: TGTGCCAGCAGCCAAGAAACAGGGAGCCATGAGCAGTTCTTC. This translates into CASSQETGSHEQFF.